A single sample gave rise to the 9 T cell receptor beta chains below, sequenced in a study of blood T cell dynamics during melanoma immunotherapy. TCRdb's copy holds only in-frame clones and misses some; the assay was immunoSEQ multiplex PCR. The sample has fewer than 25,000 clones; roughly 91% are singletons. The sample's time point: pre-treatment baseline. The specimen comprised blood, sampled from a patient treated with checkpoint blockade. The receptors were sampled from a human donor with melanoma.

The V and J genes are TRBV19 and TRBJ2-6, with 8 nucleotides matching TRBD1. The CDR3 extends over 16 amino acids. Germline V lookup: CDR1 LNHDA, CDR2 SQIVND (reference sequence). Trimming at V came to 9 bases and at J to 0 bases, leaving 7 bases not matched to a gene. DNA for the CDR3: TGTGCCAGCGACAGGGGTTCGAGCTCTGGGGCCAACGTCCTGACTTTC. Its translation: CASDRGSSSGANVLTF.

The genes are TRBV9 and TRBJ2-7; 8 bases are a match to TRBD2. This CDR3 comprises 13 residues. Germline V gene sequence: CDR1 SGDLS, CDR2 YYNGEE. With 4 bases clipped from V and 7 bases from J, the junction kept 7 bases outside the gene matches. CDR3 region: CASSPGTRREQYF. The CDR3 nucleotides are TGTGCCAGCAGCCCGGGGACTAGGAGAGAGCAGTACTTC.

The chain is built from TRBV18 and TRBJ1-2, with 8 bases fitting TRBD1. The CDR3 totals 16 residues. Trimming at V came to 3 bases and at J to 7 bases, leaving 13 bases not matched to a gene. From germline, CDR1 is KGHSH and CDR2 LQKENI. In nucleotides, the CDR3 is TGTGCCAGCTCACCCACAGACCTCAGGGGGCGCGGTGGCTACACCTTC. The encoded protein is CASSPTDLRGRGGYTF.

This clone was seen just once. The chain links TRBV7-6 to TRBJ1-4; possibly TRBD1 for D (6 bases). The germline V and J ends were trimmed by 1 base and 2 bases, with 11 bases remaining between them. The CDR3 totals 16 residues. Germline V gene sequence: CDR1 SGHVS, CDR2 FNYEAQ. The CDR3 loop is CASSLDQGRTNEKLFF. CDR3 nucleotide sequence: TGTGCCAGCAGCTTAGACCAGGGGCGGACTAATGAAAAACTGTTTTTT.

The rearrangement links TRBV5-6 to TRBJ2-6; possibly TRBD2 for D (5 bases). The CDR3 is 18 amino acids. The germline CDR1 and CDR2 sequences are SGHDT and YYEEEE. V dropped 0 bases and J dropped 4 bases, with 17 bases sitting between them. This CDR3 is CASSLVWGEGTGANVLTF. The CDR3 DNA follows: TGTGCCAGCAGCTTGGTTTGGGGAGAGGGAACCGGGGCCAACGTCCTGACTTTC.

This chain joins TRBV9 and TRBJ1-1, with 9 bases identical to TRBD1. The CDR3 has 16 amino acids. Germline loops: CDR1 SGDLS, CDR2 YYNGEE. The V and J ends lost 0 bases and 7 bases, in that order; junction bases with no gene match: 10. The CDR3 DNA follows: TGTGCCAGCAGCGTAGGAACAGGGGGCTATGGGAATGAAGCTTTCTTT. Translating it yields CASSVGTGGYGNEAFF.

V is TRBV7-6 and J is TRBJ2-7; either TRBD1 or TRBD2 may fit D (5 bases each). The CDR3 loop spans 14 amino acids. V was clipped by 5 bases and J by 2 bases, with 13 bases between them. The germline gives CDR1 SGHVS, CDR2 FNYEAQ. In nucleotides, the CDR3 is TGTGCCAGCAGCCGGGACCCCCCGCCCTACGAGCAGTACTTC. Translated: CASSRDPPPYEQYF. Together with reference TRBV7-6 and TRBJ2-7, the CDR3 gives the full variable domain: GAGVSQSPRYKVTKRGQDVALRCDPISGHVSLYWYRQALGQGPEFLTYFNYEAQQDKSGLPNDRFSAERPEGSISTLTIQRTEQRDSAMYRCASSRDPPPYEQYFGPGTRLTVT.

The gene calls are TRBV10-1 and TRBJ2-1; 8 nucleotides align to TRBD1. The CDR3 loop spans 15 amino acids. Looked up from germline, CDR1 is WNHNN and CDR2 is SYGVQD (reference sequence). Unmatched junction bases numbered 9, after V lost 6 bases and J lost 5 bases. This CDR3 reads CASSKDRAGNNEQFF. CDR3 nucleotides: TGCGCCAGCAGCAAGGACAGGGCTGGTAACAATGAGCAGTTCTTC.

The chain combines TRBV18 with TRBJ1-1; tentatively, D is TRBD1 (5 bases). The germline V and J ends were trimmed by 1 base and 4 bases, with 16 bases remaining between them. CDR3 length: 16 amino acids. Looked up from germline, CDR1 is KGHSH and CDR2 is LQKENI. CDR3 nucleotide sequence: TGTGCCAGCTCACCACTAAGAAGGGAGGGGTCCACTGAAGCTTTCTTT. Translation: CASSPLRREGSTEAFF. Supplemented by reference TRBV18 and TRBJ1-1, the full variable domain reads NAGVMQNPRHLVRRRGQEARLRCSPMKGHSHVYWYRQLPEEGLKFMVYLQKENIIDESGMPKERFSAEFPKEGPSILRIQQVVRGDSAAYFCASSPLRREGSTEAFFGQGTRLTVV.